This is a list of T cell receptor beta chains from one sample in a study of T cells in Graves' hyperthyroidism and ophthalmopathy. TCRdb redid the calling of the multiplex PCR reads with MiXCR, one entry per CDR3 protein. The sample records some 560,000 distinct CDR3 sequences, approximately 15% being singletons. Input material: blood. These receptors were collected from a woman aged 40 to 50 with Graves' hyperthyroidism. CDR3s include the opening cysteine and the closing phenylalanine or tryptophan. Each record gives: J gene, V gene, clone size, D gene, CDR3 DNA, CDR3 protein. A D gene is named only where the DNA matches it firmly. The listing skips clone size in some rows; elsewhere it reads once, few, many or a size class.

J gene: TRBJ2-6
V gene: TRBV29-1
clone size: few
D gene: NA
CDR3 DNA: TGCAGCCCTGCCACGCCATCTGGGGCCAACGTCCTGACTTTC
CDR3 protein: CSPATPSGANVLTF

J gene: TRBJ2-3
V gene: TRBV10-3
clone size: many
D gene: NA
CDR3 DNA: TGTGCCATCAGGGGGACCGGGCCAGCCACAGATACGCAGTATTTT
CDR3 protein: CAIRGTGPATDTQYF

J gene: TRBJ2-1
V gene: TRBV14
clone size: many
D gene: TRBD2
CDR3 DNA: TGTGCCAGCAGCCAAGATAGGGCTAGCGGGATGAAAGAGCAGTTCTTC
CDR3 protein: CASSQDRASGMKEQFF

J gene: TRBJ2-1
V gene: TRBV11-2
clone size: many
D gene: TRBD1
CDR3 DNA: TGTGCCAGCAGCGCCCTCCGGGACAGGGAGACCTACAATGAGCAGTTCTTC
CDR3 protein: CASSALRDRETYNEQFF

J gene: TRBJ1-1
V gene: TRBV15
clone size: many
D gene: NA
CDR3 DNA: TGTGCCACCAGCAGGGCCTGGGGGGGCGAAGGTGAAGCTTTCTTT
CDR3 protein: CATSRAWGGEGEAFF

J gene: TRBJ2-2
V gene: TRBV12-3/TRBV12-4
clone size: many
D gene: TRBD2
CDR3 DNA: TGTGCCAACCTAGCGGGAGTGAGCGGGGAGCTGTTTTTT
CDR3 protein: CANLAGVSGELFF

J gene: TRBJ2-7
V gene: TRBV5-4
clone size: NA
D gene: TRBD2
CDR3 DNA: TGCGCCAGCAGCCGAGCCTGGACTAGCGGGAGTCTGGAGTACTACGAGCAGTACTTC
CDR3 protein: CASSRAWTSGSLEYYEQYF

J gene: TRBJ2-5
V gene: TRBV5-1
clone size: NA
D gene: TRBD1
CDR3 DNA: TGCGCCAGCAGCTTGGGCCCCGGACAGGGGGTGGAGACCCAGTACTTC
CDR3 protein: CASSLGPGQGVETQYF

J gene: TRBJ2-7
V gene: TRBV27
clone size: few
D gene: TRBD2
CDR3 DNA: TGTGCCAGCAGTTTAGTGGCGGGAGTAGCGGGAGGTTCCTACGAGCAGTACTTC
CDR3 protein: CASSLVAGVAGGSYEQYF

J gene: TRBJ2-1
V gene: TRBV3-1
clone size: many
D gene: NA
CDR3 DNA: TGTGCCAGCAGCCAAGGACCGCCTACCACCTACAATGAGCAGTTCTTC
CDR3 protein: CASSQGPPTTYNEQFF

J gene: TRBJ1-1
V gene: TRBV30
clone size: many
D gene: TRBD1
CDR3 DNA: TGTGCCTGGACGCGGACAGGGGAGAACACTGAAGCTTTCTTT
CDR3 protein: CAWTRTGENTEAFF

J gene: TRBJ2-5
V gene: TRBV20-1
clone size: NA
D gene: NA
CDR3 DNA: TGCAGTGCTGACCCTCCAGGGTCCTACCCTCAAGAGACCCAGTACTTC
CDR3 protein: CSADPPGSYPQETQYF

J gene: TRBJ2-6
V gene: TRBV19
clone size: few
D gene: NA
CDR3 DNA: TGTGCCAGTAGCCAAAGGGGTGGTGGGGCCAACGTCCTGACTTTC
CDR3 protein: CASSQRGGGANVLTF

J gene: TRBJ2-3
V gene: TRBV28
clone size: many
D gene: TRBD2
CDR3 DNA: TGTGCCAGCAGCCCCCGGACTAGCGGGAGGTGGACAGATACGCAGTATTTT
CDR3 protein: CASSPRTSGRWTDTQYF

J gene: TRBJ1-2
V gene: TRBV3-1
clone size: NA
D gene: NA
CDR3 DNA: TGTGCCAGCAGCCAAGATGGGTGGGATGGCTACACCTTC
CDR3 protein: CASSQDGWDGYTF

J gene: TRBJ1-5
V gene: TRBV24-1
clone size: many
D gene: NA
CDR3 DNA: TGTGCCACCAGTGATTTGTACATGGGGAGCAATCAGCCCCAGCATTTT
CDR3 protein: CATSDLYMGSNQPQHF

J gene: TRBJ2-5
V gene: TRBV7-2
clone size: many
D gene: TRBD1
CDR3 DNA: TGTGCCAGCAGCTTATTCGGGACAGGGTTTTTTGGGGCTCAAGAGACCCAGTACTTC
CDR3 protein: CASSLFGTGFFGAQETQYF

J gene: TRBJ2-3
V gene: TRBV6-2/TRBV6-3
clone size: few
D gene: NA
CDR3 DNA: TGTGCCAGCAGTTACTCCCTAGGGCCTACAGATACGCAGTATTTT
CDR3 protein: CASSYSLGPTDTQYF

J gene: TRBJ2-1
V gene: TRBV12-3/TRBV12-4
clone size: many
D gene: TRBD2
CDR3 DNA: TGTGCCAGCAGCCGCACGACTAGCGGGAGGGCCCATGAGCAGTTCTTC
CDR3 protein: CASSRTTSGRAHEQFF

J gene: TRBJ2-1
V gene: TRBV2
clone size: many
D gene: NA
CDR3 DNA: TGTGCCAGCAGTGAGGGCAGGGTGACCTACAATGAGCAGTTCTTC
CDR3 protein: CASSEGRVTYNEQFF

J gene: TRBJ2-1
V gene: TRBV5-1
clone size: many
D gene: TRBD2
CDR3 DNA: TGCGCCAGCAGCTTGGGGACTAGCGGGAGTGTCGATGAGCAGTTCTTC
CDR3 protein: CASSLGTSGSVDEQFF

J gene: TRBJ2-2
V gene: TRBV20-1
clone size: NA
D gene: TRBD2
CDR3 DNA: TGCAGTGCTCGGACTAGCGGGAGGGTAAACACCGGGGAGCTGTTTTTT
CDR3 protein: CSARTSGRVNTGELFF

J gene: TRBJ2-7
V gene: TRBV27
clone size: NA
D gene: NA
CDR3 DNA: TGTGCCAGCAGTTCGACAGGCTGGGGTGGGAACGAGCAGTACTTC
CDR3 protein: CASSSTGWGGNEQYF

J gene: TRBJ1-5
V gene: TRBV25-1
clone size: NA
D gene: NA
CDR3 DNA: TGTGCCAGCAGCCCAACAGGGACCTATCAGCCCCAGCATTTT
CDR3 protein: CASSPTGTYQPQHF

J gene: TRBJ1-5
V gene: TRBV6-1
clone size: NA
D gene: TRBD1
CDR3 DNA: TGTGCCAGCAAAGCGGGGACAGGGGGAGGGAATCAGCCCCAGCATTTT
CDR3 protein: CASKAGTGGGNQPQHF

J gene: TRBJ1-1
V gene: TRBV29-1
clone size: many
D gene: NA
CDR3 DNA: TGCAGCGTTCCCTTGGGGGGGAGAGCTTTCTTT
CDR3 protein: CSVPLGGRAFF

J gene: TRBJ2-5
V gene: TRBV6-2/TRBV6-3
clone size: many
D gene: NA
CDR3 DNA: TGTGCCAGCAGTTACTCGGCGGGGTCGTACCAAGAGACCCAGTACTTC
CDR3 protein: CASSYSAGSYQETQYF

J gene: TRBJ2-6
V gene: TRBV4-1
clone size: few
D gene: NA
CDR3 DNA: TGCGCCAGCAGCCAAGCGAACAGGGACTCCTCTGGGGCCAACGTCCTGACTTTC
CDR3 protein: CASSQANRDSSGANVLTF

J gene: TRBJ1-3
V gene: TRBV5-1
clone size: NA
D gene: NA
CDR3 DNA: TGCGCCAGCAGCCGGGACGGAACTAGCTCTGAAAACACCATATATTTT
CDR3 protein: CASSRDGTSSENTIYF

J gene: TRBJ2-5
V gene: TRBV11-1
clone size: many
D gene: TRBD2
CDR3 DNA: TGTGCCAGCAGCTTAGGTGCTGGAGCGGGAATACAAGAGACCCAGTACTTC
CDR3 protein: CASSLGAGAGIQETQYF

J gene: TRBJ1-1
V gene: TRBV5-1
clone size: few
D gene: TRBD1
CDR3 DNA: TGCGCCAGCAGCTTTACAGGGGGCTCCGAAGCTTTCTTT
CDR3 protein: CASSFTGGSEAFF

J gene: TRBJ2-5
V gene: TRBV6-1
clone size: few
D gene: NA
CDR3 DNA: TGTGCCAGCAGTGAATGGGGGCTGGAGACCCAGTACTTC
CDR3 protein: CASSEWGLETQYF

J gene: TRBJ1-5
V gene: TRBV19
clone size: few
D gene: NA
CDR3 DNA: TGTGCCAGTACCAATATAGGGGGCAATCAGCCCCAGCATTTT
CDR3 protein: CASTNIGGNQPQHF

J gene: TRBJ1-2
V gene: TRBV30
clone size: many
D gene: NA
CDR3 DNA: TGTGCCTGGAAAGACAGAGTTTTTGGCTACACCTTC
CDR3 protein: CAWKDRVFGYTF

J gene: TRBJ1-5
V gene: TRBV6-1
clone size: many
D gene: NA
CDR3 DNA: TGTGCCAGCAGTTCGGCAGTTAATCAGCCCCAGCATTTT
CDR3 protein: CASSSAVNQPQHF

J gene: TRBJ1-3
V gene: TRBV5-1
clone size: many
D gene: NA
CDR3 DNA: TGCGCCAGCAGCGCGGGACCGAGCTCTGGAAACACCATATATTTT
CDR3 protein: CASSAGPSSGNTIYF

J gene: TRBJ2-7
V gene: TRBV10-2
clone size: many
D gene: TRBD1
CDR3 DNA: TGCGCCACCGAGGACAGGACCCTCTACGAGCAGTACTTC
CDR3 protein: CATEDRTLYEQYF

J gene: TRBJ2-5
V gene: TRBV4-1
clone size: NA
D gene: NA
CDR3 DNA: TGCGCCAGCAGCCAAGCTACTAGAATACAAGAGACCCAGTACTTC
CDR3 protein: CASSQATRIQETQYF

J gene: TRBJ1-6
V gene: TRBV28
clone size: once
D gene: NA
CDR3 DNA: TGTGCCAGCAGTCCCCGTTATAATTCACCCCTCCACTTT
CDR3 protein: CASSPRYNSPLHF

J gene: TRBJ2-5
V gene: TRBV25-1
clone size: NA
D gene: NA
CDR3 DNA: TGTGCCAGCAGTGAATTCGATGGGGGAAGAGAGACCCAGTACTTC
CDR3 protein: CASSEFDGGRETQYF

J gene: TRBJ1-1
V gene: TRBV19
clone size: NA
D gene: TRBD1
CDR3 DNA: TGTGCCAGTAGTACGACTGATAGGGGGCCGACTGAAGCTTTCTTT
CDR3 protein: CASSTTDRGPTEAFF

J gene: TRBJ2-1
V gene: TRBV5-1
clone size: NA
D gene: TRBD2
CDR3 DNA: TGCGCCAGCAGCCCACCGACTAGCGGGACGAGCTCCTACAATGAGCAGTTCTTC
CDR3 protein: CASSPPTSGTSSYNEQFF

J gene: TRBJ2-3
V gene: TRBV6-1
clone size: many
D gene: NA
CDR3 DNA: TGTGCCAGCAAGGAGGGGGCAGATACGCAGTATTTT
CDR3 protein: CASKEGADTQYF

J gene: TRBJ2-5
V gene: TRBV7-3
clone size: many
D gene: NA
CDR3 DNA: TGTGCCAGCAGCTCCTTGAATTCCGGGGGCGTGTACTTC
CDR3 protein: CASSSLNSGGVYF

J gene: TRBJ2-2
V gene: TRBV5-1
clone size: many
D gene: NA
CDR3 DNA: TGCGCCAGCAGCTTGGCCATGTCAGTAAACACCGGGGAGCTGTTTTTT
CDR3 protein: CASSLAMSVNTGELFF

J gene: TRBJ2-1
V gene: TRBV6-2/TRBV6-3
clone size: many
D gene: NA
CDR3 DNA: TGTGCCAGCAGTTCCGGTCGCTCCTACAATGAGCAGTTCTTC
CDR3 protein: CASSSGRSYNEQFF

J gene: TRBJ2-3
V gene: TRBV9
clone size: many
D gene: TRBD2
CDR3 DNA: TGTGCCAGCAGCCGTGGGACTAGTGTTACTACTCCGCAGTATTTT
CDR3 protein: CASSRGTSVTTPQYF

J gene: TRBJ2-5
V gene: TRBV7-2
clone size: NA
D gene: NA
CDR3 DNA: TGTGCCAGCAGCCTAGATGTACGTTTGACCCAGTACTTC
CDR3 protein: CASSLDVRLTQYF

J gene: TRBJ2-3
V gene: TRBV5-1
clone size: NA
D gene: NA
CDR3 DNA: TGCGCCAGCAGCTTGGCTCGGGGCGGAGCCACAGATACGCAGTATTTT
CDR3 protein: CASSLARGGATDTQYF

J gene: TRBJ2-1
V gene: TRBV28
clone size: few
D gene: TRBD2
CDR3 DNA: TGTGCCAGCAGTTCGGGACTAGCGAGTTCCCGTGATGAGCAGTTCTTC
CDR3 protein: CASSSGLASSRDEQFF

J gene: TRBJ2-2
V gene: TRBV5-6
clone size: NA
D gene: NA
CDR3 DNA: TGTGCCAGCAAACCGGACGACACCGGGGAGCTGTTTTTT
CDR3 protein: CASKPDDTGELFF

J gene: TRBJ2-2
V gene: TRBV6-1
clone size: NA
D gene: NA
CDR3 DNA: TGTGCCAGCAAATCGAATCTTTTCGCGAACACCGGGGAGCTGTTTTTT
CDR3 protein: CASKSNLFANTGELFF

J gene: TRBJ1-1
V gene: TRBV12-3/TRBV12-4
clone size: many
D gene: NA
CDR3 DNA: TGTGCCAGCAGTTTATCGAACACTGAAGCTTTCTTT
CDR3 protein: CASSLSNTEAFF

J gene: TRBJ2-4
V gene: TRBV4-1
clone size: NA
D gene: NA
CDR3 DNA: TGCGCCAGCAGCCAAGATTCGAATAGCGGCGAGCTAGCCAAAAACATTCAGTACTTC
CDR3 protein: CASSQDSNSGELAKNIQYF